This T cell receptor (beta chain) was recorded in a study of identical twins. Trimming stripped 2 bases from V and 7 bases from J, with 17 bases between. The CDR3 runs 15 residues. This clonotype appeared a few times. Each CDR3 protein gets one entry after TCRdb re-called the 5' RACE reads with MiXCR. This sample has 600,000 to 700,000 distinct CDR3 sequences, with 21% found just once. Another study also made use of these data, one on T cells expressing NK-cell markers. That work states: There were a handful of donors in whom these clonotypes also led the CD3+CD56-NKG2C+ fraction.

The sequence derives from a woman aged 18-30 years in good health. The chain couples TRBV12-3 or TRBV12-4 to TRBJ2-5; the D gene is possibly TRBD1 (5 bases). The specimen sequenced was PBMCs. The DNA for the CDR3 is TGTGCCAGCAGTTTATGGCCGCCGCCTCAGGGGACCCAGTACTTC. As protein: CASSLWPPPQGTQYF.